The entry that follows covers one TCR beta chain sequence. Its target is unknown. This entry comes from a study of Ad26.COV2.S vaccination and SARS-CoV-2 variants. Study-level information: By the intramuscular route, Ad26.COV2.S was given once, or twice 56 days apart.

Profiled with immunoSEQ multiplex PCR; TCRdb holds only in-frame clones, not every one. The sample has hundreds of thousands of clones, around 86% seen once. V was pared by 2 bases and J by 0 bases, with 6 bases of the junction left unmatched. This CDR3 region has 16 residues. Germline CDR1 is LGHDT and CDR2 is YNNKEL (reference sequence). Indicated treatment: around 19 received Ad26.COV2.S at low or high dose, single or two shots; a few received placebo; per-sample allocation not given. The samples date from day 63 after the first vaccine or placebo injection. Aged 18-55 years, donor was enrolled in Boston in about 2020. Vaccination used an Ad26 vector expressing Wuhan-strain SARS-CoV-2 spike. Points from the study as a whole: Post-vaccination breadth of spike-specific CD8+ and CD4+ T cell responses was reportedly substantial.

Sequenced material: peripheral blood, taken in a trial of Ad26.COV2.S vaccine versus placebo. This chain uses TRBV3-1 (or the pseudogene TRBV3-2) with TRBJ2-7, with 8 bases that match TRBD1. This clonotype was obtained from a person between 18 and 65 years old who received the Ad26.COV2.S COVID-19 vaccine or a placebo. Here the CDR3 reads CASSQWGQGASYEQYF. In nucleotides, the CDR3 is TGTGCCAGCAGCCAATGGGGGCAGGGGGCCTCCTACGAGCAGTACTTC.